This T cell receptor beta chain was profiled in a study of cytomegalovirus exposure and HLA in healthy donors. Findings of the study overall: Upon later analysis, HLA-associated TCR beta chains proved more clonally expanded than other, equally common chains. Within the data, a cluster of highly shared sequence variants was likely a sequencing artifact.

With 60 Vbeta and 13 Jbeta primers, the PCR was carried out. Sequenced by immunoSEQ multiplex PCR; TCRdb stores in-frame clones only, minus some. Among some 130,000 clones listed, about 71% were seen once. Notes on this clone: Its antigen is unknown.

The CDR3 sequence is 13 residues long. CDR1 is MNHEY, CDR2 SVGAGI, per germline. V gene TRBV6-5 combines with J gene TRBJ2-5; TRBD1 agrees at 7 bases. The J call may be wrong; the DNA end is better matched by TRBJ2-7. This clonotype was obtained from a woman in her fifties or sixties in good health and CMV-seropositive. The sequenced sample was PBMCs. In DNA form, the CDR3 reads TGTGCCAGCACCCCGGACAGGAACTACGAGCAGTACTTC. Translating gives CASTPDRNYEQYF.